Below, 10 T cell receptor beta chains from the same sample are listed, as sequenced in a study of persistence of HIV-infected CD4 T cells. Lysates of CMV-infected fibroblasts at approximately 9.6 ug/mL stimulated these cells. CD40L/CD69 double-negative CD45RO-high memory CD4+ T cells were collected. For these receptors, no antigen is known. Sequencing used immunoSEQ version 4 in survey mode. Assay used: immunoSEQ multiplex PCR; TCRdb lists only in-frame clones, some missing. Of approximately 27,000 clones in the sample, roughly 75% were seen once. The sequenced sample was CD4+ T cells sorted from PBMCs after approximately 18-hour stimulation, obtained from a patient who received antiretroviral therapy. Receptor source: an adult woman with HIV who was CMV-seropositive.

A single count supports this clone. The V gene is TRBV5-5, the J gene TRBJ1-5, with 8 bases fitting TRBD1. After removal of 0 bases from V and 3 bases from J, the junction contained 11 bases not matched to a gene. The CDR3 consists of 18 residues. CDR1 and CDR2 (germline): SGHKS, YYEKEE (reference sequence). The CDR3 nucleotides are TGTGCCAGCAGCTTGGAACCAGGGGGCAGAGGGAACAATCAGCCCCAGCATTTT. Protein sequence: CASSLEPGGRGNNQPQHF.

V is TRBV10-1 and J is TRBJ2-1, with D possibly being TRBD1 (5 bases). The CDR3 contains 16 residues. Germline loops: CDR1 WNHNN, CDR2 SYGVQD (reference sequence). V gave up 0 bases and J gave up 4 bases, with 13 bases separating them. The CDR3 DNA sequence: TGCGCCAGCAGTGAGTCGACAGTAGAATCGTACAATGAGCAGTTCTTC. Translated: CASSESTVESYNEQFF.

The rearrangement links TRBV19 to TRBJ1-1; 7 bases align to TRBD1. The CDR3 loop spans 17 amino acids. The germline CDR1 and CDR2 sequences are LNHDA and SQIVND (reference sequence). The V and J ends lost 6 bases and 1 base, in that order; junction bases with no gene match: 14. The CDR3 DNA follows: TGTGCCAGTAGGAGGACAGGAAACAAGTTCGGGAACACTGAAGCTTTCTTT. Translated: CASRRTGNKFGNTEAFF.

This chain joins TRBV10-1 and TRBJ2-4; D unresolved. This CDR3 is built from 15 residues. The V gene lost 3 bases and the J gene lost 0 bases, with 9 bases spanning the gap. The germline gives CDR1 WNHNN, CDR2 SYGVQD (reference sequence). Here the CDR3 reads CASSDVGTAKNIQYF. The CDR3 bases are TGCGCCAGCAGTGATGTCGGAACAGCCAAAAACATTCAGTACTTC.

The chain carries TRBV5-1 and TRBJ2-7, with TRBD1 identical over 7 bases. Germline loops: CDR1 SGHRS, CDR2 YFSETQ. Trimming removed 5 bases from V and 5 bases from J; junction bases left unmatched: 7. CDR3 length: 13 residues. For the CDR3, the DNA is TGCGCCAGCAGTGACCCAGGGGGTAACGAGCAGTACTTC. Its protein product is CASSDPGGNEQYF.

This chain uses TRBV2 with TRBJ1-5; TRBD1 is a possible D gene (5 bases). Looked up from germline, CDR1 is SNHLY and CDR2 is FYNNEI. V was trimmed by 10 bases and J by 2 bases, leaving 12 bases between them. The CDR3 has 13 amino acids. CDR3 protein: CATTRGGNQPQHF. CDR3 in DNA: TGTGCCACCACCCGGGGGGGCAATCAGCCCCAGCATTTT.

This chain uses TRBV18 with TRBJ2-2; a weak D match, TRBD1 (6 bases). Germline CDR1 is KGHSH and CDR2 is LQKENI. This CDR3 contains 17 residues. Trimming removed 1 base at V and 0 bases at J, with 12 bases between. The CDR3 region has the DNA TGTGCCAGCTCACCACTCTACAGGGTACCGAACACCGGGGAGCTGTTTTTT. Encoded protein: CASSPLYRVPNTGELFF. Complete variable domain (other parts from reference TRBV18 and TRBJ2-2): NAGVMQNPRHLVRRRGQEARLRCSPMKGHSHVYWYRQLPEEGLKFMVYLQKENIIDESGMPKERFSAEFPKEGPSILRIQQVVRGDSAAYFCASSPLYRVPNTGELFFGEGSRLTVL.

V is TRBV7-3 and J is TRBJ2-7; a weak D match, TRBD2 (6 bases). CDR3 length: 15 amino acids. Trimming stripped 5 bases from V and 2 bases from J, with 16 bases between. Germline CDR1 is SGHTA and CDR2 is FQGTGA. As DNA, the CDR3 is TGTGCCAGCAGCCCAGGGAGGACGCCAACCTACGAGCAGTACTTC. Its translation: CASSPGRTPTYEQYF.

The rearrangement links TRBV24-1 to TRBJ1-5, with D maybe TRBD1 (5 bases). The CDR3 has 16 residues. V shed 3 bases and J shed 7 bases, with 18 bases lying between them. In germline, CDR1 is KGHDR, CDR2 SFDVKD. The CDR3 protein is CATSDNHRNGGQPQHF. CDR3 DNA: TGTGCCACCAGTGATAACCACAGGAACGGGGGGCAGCCCCAGCATTTT.

The V gene is TRBV5-1, the J gene TRBJ1-1; a weak D match, TRBD1 (5 bases). Between the trimmed V and J ends, which lost 0 bases and 5 bases, there was a span of 23 bases. This CDR3 contains 18 residues. CDR1 and CDR2 (germline): SGHRS, YFSETQ. CDR3: CASSLAGQGPVSGTEAFF. The CDR3 DNA sequence: TGCGCCAGCAGCTTGGCCGGGCAGGGCCCCGTCTCGGGGACTGAAGCTTTCTTT.